This T cell receptor (beta chain) was found in a study of blood T cell repertoires in COVID-19. Per the study methods: By means of reference gene primer amplification, nucleated cell counts were estimated. Generated by immunoSEQ multiplex PCR, the TCRdb table keeps only in-frame clones and is missing some. That table furnishes V, J and clone size, whereas the DNA furnished D and trimming. The data show 120,000 or so clones, roughly 84% seen once. The V and J ends lost 4 bases and 4 bases respectively, with 8 bases between them. The germline V gene encodes CDR1 MNHEY and CDR2 SVGAGI. The CDR3 runs 13 residues.

This chain uses TRBV6-5 with TRBJ2-1, with D uncertain. The source of this sequence is a man aged 60 to 75 with acute or convalescent COVID-19. The sequenced sample consisted of peripheral blood. This chain's CDR3 is CASSWAGYNEQFF. The CDR3 DNA sequence: TGTGCCAGCAGTTGGGCCGGTTACAATGAGCAGTTCTTC.